What follows are 21 T cell receptor beta chains derived from one specimen sequenced in a study of T cells in Graves' hyperthyroidism and ophthalmopathy (dated by TCRdb to the late 2010s). The library was built by means of multiplex PCR. Sequencing was performed on an Illumina HiSeq 2000. The TCR beta CDR3 regions were amplified from RNA transcripts. The first round of RT-PCR for the TCR CDR3 was performed with the HTBI primer set and the Qiagen OneStep RT-PCR kit. Using fastp at Q25 and MiXCR, TCRdb reprocessed the public reads and kept productive beta chains. Every distinct CDR3 protein forms one entry, paired with its most common genes and DNA. This sample comprises fewer than 750,000 distinct CDR3 sequences, about 14% of them detected only once. Clones ranked in the top ten supply around 12% of the sample. The sequenced sample consisted of blood. Receptors originate from a woman in her forties or fifties with Graves' ophthalmopathy.

In this sample, this clonotype turned up many times. This chain links TRBV3-1 with TRBJ1-4; D is uncertain. Germline loops: CDR1 LGHDT, CDR2 YNNKEL (reference sequence). The CDR3 runs to 16 residues. Deletions cut 1 base from V and 0 bases from J, with 9 bases between. The CDR3 sequence is CASSQVAGATNEKLFF. DNA for the CDR3: TGTGCCAGCAGCCAAGTAGCCGGGGCAACTAATGAAAAACTGTTTTTT.

This clonotype appeared many times. The chain joins TRBV7-6 to TRBJ2-1; TRBD2 aligns across 10 bases. The CDR3 length is 15 residues. Per germline, CDR1 SGHVS and CDR2 FNYEAQ. Unmatched junction bases numbered 1, after V lost 1 base and J lost 4 bases. In nucleotides, the CDR3 is TGTGCCAGCAGCTTAGTTAGCGGGAGGTACAATGAGCAGTTCTTC. The encoded protein is CASSLVSGRYNEQFF. Full variable domain (rest looked up from reference TRBV7-6 and TRBJ2-1): GAGVSQSPRYKVTKRGQDVALRCDPISGHVSLYWYRQALGQGPEFLTYFNYEAQQDKSGLPNDRFSAERPEGSISTLTIQRTEQRDSAMYRCASSLVSGRYNEQFFGPGTRLTVL.

The V call is TRBV5-1, the J call TRBJ2-1; D might be TRBD1 or TRBD2, each matching 5 bases. Trimming removed 2 bases at V and 1 base at J, with 16 bases between. This CDR3 region has 17 residues. CDR1 SGHRS and CDR2 YFSETQ come from the germline V gene. As DNA, the CDR3 is TGCGCCAGCAGCTTCGGCCAGGGCGGGTTATCCTACAATGAGCAGTTCTTC. Its protein product is CASSFGQGGLSYNEQFF.

Of note for this clonotype: The germline gene is not matched at one end of the junction; a read error may be the cause. For the CDR3, the DNA is TGTGCCGGCAGTTCGACTAGCGGGAGCTTATACAATGAGCAGTTCTTC. Amino acids: CAGSSTSGSLYNEQFF. V and J are TRBV28 and TRBJ2-1; 12 bases map to TRBD2. Germline lookup yields CDR1 MDHEN and CDR2 SYDVKM. CDR3 length equals 16 residues.

This clonotype was detected many times. J is TRBJ1-1 and V is TRBV11-3; D not certain. The CDR3 is 15 residues long. V lost 3 bases to trimming and J lost 1 base, with 12 bases between them. In germline, CDR1 is SGHNT, CDR2 YENEEA. The CDR3 protein is CASSFHGRWNTEAFF. CDR3 DNA: TGTGCCAGCAGCTTTCACGGCAGGTGGAACACTGAAGCTTTCTTT.

In this sample, this clonotype turned up many times. This chain links TRBV6-2 or TRBV6-3 with TRBJ1-2; tentatively, D is TRBD1 (5 bases). CDR1 and CDR2 from the germline V gene are MNHEY and SVGEGT. CDR3 length equals 15 residues. The ends were cut back, 4 bases at V and 4 bases at J, with 16 bases in the middle. The CDR3 sequence is CASSSSQGMSYGYTF. CDR3 DNA sequence: TGTGCCAGCAGTTCCTCCCAGGGAATGAGCTATGGCTACACCTTC.

This clonotype was detected a few times. The V call is TRBV4-3, the J call TRBJ1-2; D is undetermined. The CDR3 is 19 residues long. Trimming stripped 0 bases from V and 3 bases from J, with 23 bases between. Germline V gives CDR1 LGHNA, CDR2 YSLEER. The CDR3 bases are TGCGCCAGCAGCCAAGATATTCCTTTCGGAACAGTTGGAGACTATGGCTACACCTTC. Translated: CASSQDIPFGTVGDYGYTF.

This clonotype has at least ten counts. The DNA is omitted, as the CDR3 cannot be located on it reliably, and the CDR3 follows TCRdb's listing. V gene TRBV12-3 or TRBV12-4 combines with J gene TRBJ2-5. Termini included, the CDR3 measures 13 amino acids. The CDR3 sequence: CASSSSRIGTQYF.

This clonotype was picked up many times. The rearrangement joins TRBV11-2 to TRBJ2-1; a weak D match, TRBD1 (5 bases). Germline values: CDR1 SGHAT, CDR2 FQNNGV. Between the trimmed V and J ends, which lost 5 bases and 1 base, there was a span of 15 bases. The CDR3 contains 16 residues. The CDR3: CASSPQLQGSYNEQFF. As DNA, the CDR3 is TGTGCCAGCAGCCCACAGCTGCAGGGTTCCTACAATGAGCAGTTCTTC.

The chain has TRBV12-3 or TRBV12-4 and TRBJ1-2, with D possibly TRBD1 on 5 matching bases. The CDR3 is 14 residues long. Trimming cost V 1 base and J 7 bases, with 13 bases left between them. CDR3 sequence: CASSLGRGLVGYTF. The CDR3 DNA is TGTGCCAGCAGTTTAGGGAGGGGTTTGGTTGGCTACACCTTC.

This chain links TRBV12-5 with TRBJ2-5, with 12 bases fitting TRBD2. Unmatched junction bases numbered 7, after V lost 0 bases and J lost 2 bases. The CDR3 extends over 18 amino acids. In germline, CDR1 is LGHNT, CDR2 FRNRAP. CDR3 coding DNA: TGTGCTAGTGGTTTGGTAGTTTTGCTAGCGGGAGGGCAAGAGACCCAGTACTTC. Its translation is CASGLVVLLAGGQETQYF.

This clonotype was seen repeatedly, ten times or more. The rearrangement uses TRBV11-3 and TRBJ1-1, with D possibly TRBD1 on 5 matching bases. V lost 5 bases and J lost 0, with 10 bases in between. CDR1 is SGHNT, CDR2 YENEEA, per germline. The CDR3 is made up of 14 amino acids. The CDR3 spells CASSVRQLNTEAFF. The CDR3 DNA reads TGTGCCAGCAGCGTCCGACAGCTGAACACTGAAGCTTTCTTT.

This clonotype was detected a few times. V gene TRBV6-2 or TRBV6-3 combines with J gene TRBJ1-2, with TRBD1 as a possible D gene (5 bases). The CDR3 covers 14 residues. Trimming left V 5 bases short and J 2 bases short, with 12 bases between. Germline loops: CDR1 MNHEY, CDR2 SVGEGT. This chain's CDR3 is CASSRQHLNYGYTF. The DNA of the CDR3 is TGTGCCAGCAGTAGACAGCACCTCAACTATGGCTACACCTTC.

This clonotype appeared many times. V and J are TRBV12-3 or TRBV12-4 and TRBJ2-1, with 9 bases fitting TRBD2. V shed 5 bases and J 4 bases; nucleotides not matched to a gene: 6. This CDR3 spans 15 amino acids. For the CDR3, the DNA is TGTGCCAGCAGTCATAGCGGGAGCTTTTACAATGAGCAGTTCTTC. It specifies CASSHSGSFYNEQFF.

This clonotype was recorded at least ten times. The chain carries TRBV11-2 and TRBJ2-7; D gene ambiguous. Between the trimmed V and J ends, which lost 0 bases and 4 bases, there was a span of 10 bases. This CDR3 spans 14 amino acids. Germline CDR1 reads SGHAT; CDR2 reads FQNNGV. The DNA of the CDR3 is TGTGCCAGCAGCTTAGATGGTATCGATTACGAGCAGTACTTC. It codes for CASSLDGIDYEQYF.

This clonotype occurred a few times. This sequence joins TRBV6-2 or TRBV6-3 and TRBJ2-2, with 9 bases fitting TRBD2. Germline loops: CDR1 MNHEY, CDR2 SVGEGT. V gave up 2 bases and J gave up 1 base; unmatched junction bases: 5. The CDR3 has 17 amino acids. The CDR3 nucleotides read TGTGCCAGCAGTTACCTGGCTAGCGGGAAGAACACCGGGGAGCTGTTTTTT. Its protein product is CASSYLASGKNTGELFF.

The table lists this clonotype with many counts. The J gene is TRBJ2-7, the V gene TRBV9; D gene ambiguous. The CDR3 has 13 amino acids. CDR1 is SGDLS, CDR2 YYNGEE, per germline. V was clipped by 2 bases and J by 2 bases, with 8 bases between them. The CDR3: CASSVGEAYEQYF. Here the CDR3 DNA reads TGTGCCAGCAGCGTTGGAGAGGCCTACGAGCAGTACTTC.

The table lists this clonotype with a few counts. The chain uses TRBV4-3 and TRBJ2-7; D is perhaps TRBD1 or TRBD2 (5 bases each). Deletions cut 1 base from V and 4 bases from J, with 14 bases between. Germline V lookup: CDR1 LGHNA, CDR2 YSLEER. The CDR3 runs to 15 residues. Here the CDR3 reads CASSQVGLGLYEQYF. DNA of the CDR3: TGCGCCAGCAGCCAAGTAGGACTGGGGCTATACGAGCAGTACTTC.

V and J are TRBV7-9 and TRBJ2-5; D may be TRBD2 (6 bases). V was clipped by 3 bases and J by 5 bases, with 25 bases between them. CDR3 length: 18 amino acids. Germline values: CDR1 SEHNR, CDR2 FQNEAQ (reference sequence). The DNA for the CDR3 is TGTGCCAGCAGCTTGGGCGGGGACCAATTAAACCCTAGGGAGACCCAGTACTTC. Its translation is CASSLGGDQLNPRETQYF.

This chain connects TRBV24-1 to TRBJ1-1, with 7 bases identical to TRBD1. Trimming cost V 7 bases and J 5 bases; bases outside gene matches: 6. CDR3 size: 13 residues. Germline CDR1 is KGHDR and CDR2 is SFDVKD. CDR3 nucleotides: TGTGCCACCAGATCAGGGGGGTTGACTGAAGCTTTCTTT. Amino acid sequence: CATRSGGLTEAFF.

This clonotype was counted a few times. The chain has TRBV3-1 and TRBJ1-2; tentative D call: TRBD1 (5 bases). Germline CDR1 LGHDT, CDR2 YNNKEL (reference sequence). The CDR3 runs 16 residues. V was clipped by 3 bases and J by 3 bases, with 17 bases between them. CDR3 residues: CASSQIPTATYYGYTF. CDR3 in DNA: TGTGCCAGCAGCCAGATCCCGACAGCGACCTACTATGGCTACACCTTC. The complete variable domain, with remaining parts taken from reference TRBV3-1 and TRBJ1-2, reads DTAVSQTPKYLVTQMGNDKSIKCEQNLGHDTMYWYKQDSKKFLKIMFSYNNKELIINETVPNRFSPKSPDKAHLNLHINSLELGDSAVYFCASSQIPTATYYGYTFGSGTRLTVV.